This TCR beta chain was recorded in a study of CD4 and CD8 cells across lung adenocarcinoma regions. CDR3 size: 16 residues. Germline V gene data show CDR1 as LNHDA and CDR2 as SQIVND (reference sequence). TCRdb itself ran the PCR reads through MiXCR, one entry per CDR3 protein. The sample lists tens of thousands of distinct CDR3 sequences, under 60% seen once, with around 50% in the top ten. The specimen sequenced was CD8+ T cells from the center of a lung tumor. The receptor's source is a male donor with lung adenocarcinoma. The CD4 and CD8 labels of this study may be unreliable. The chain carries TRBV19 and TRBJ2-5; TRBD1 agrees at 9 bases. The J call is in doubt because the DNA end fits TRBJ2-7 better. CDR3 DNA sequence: TGTGCCAGTAGCAGGATACCGGGACAGGGAGTTTACGAGCAGTACTTC. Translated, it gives CASSRIPGQGVYEQYF.